This T cell receptor (beta chain) was sequenced for a study of T cell changes during pregnancy in multiple sclerosis. The method was immunoSEQ multiplex PCR; TCRdb's version includes in-frame clones alone and lacks a portion of them. The sample has tens of thousands of clones; roughly 89% are singletons. CDR3 length: 16 amino acids. The V segment lost 3 bases and the J segment 2 bases; nucleotides outside the gene matches: 4. Germline CDR1 is LGHNA and CDR2 is YNFKEQ. The source material was CD8+ T cells from peripheral blood mononuclear cells, sampled in the first trimester of pregnancy. The rearrangement links TRBV4-2 to TRBJ2-1; 10 nucleotides align to TRBD2. The receptor was isolated from a female donor in good health, enrolled as a control in a pregnancy study. DNA of the CDR3: TGTGCCAGCAGCCAGGAAGCGGGGGGGGCCTACAATGAGCAGTTCTTC. It codes for CASSQEAGGAYNEQFF.